The sample holds a few counts of the clone carrying this TCR beta chain. No conserved phenylalanine or tryptophan is present at the end of the CDR3, so a read error is the likely explanation. No DNA is shown, since the ends of the CDR3 on it are uncertain; the CDR3 is the one TCRdb lists. Germline V gives CDR1 ENHRY, CDR2 SYGVKD. The CDR3 region is 8 residues in length, termini included. This sample is drawn from a study of T cells in Graves' hyperthyroidism and ophthalmopathy. Amplified TCR beta CDR3 regions derived from RNA transcripts. First-round RT-PCR targeting the TCR CDR3 was performed with the HTBI primer set. Via MiXCR, TCRdb re-called the multiplex PCR reads, giving one row per CDR3 protein. The repertoire holds more than 500,000 distinct CDR3 sequences, with under 60% as singletons.

The chain links TRBV10-3 to TRBJ1-2; the table's D gene call, TRBD1, was not cross checked with the DNA. The source of this sequence is an adult woman with Graves' disease, either hyperthyroidism or ophthalmopathy (not recorded which). The sample taken for sequencing was peripheral blood or thyroid tissue (not recorded which). This CDR3 reads CAISNGDR.